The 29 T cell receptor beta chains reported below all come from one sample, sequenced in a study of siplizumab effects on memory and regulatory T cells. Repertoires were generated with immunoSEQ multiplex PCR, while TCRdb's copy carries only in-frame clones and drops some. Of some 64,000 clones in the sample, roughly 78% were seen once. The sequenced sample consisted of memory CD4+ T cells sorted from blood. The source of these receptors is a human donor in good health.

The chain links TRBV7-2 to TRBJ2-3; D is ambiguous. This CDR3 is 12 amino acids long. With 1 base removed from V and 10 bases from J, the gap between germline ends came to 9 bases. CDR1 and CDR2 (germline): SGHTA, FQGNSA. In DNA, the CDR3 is TGTGCCAGCAGCTTAGAAGGTATTCCGCAGTATTTT. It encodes CASSLEGIPQYF.

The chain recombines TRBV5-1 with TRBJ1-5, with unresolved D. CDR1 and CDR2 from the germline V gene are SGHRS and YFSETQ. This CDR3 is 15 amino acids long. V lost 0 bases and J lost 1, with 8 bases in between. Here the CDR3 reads CASSLEGGSNQPQHF. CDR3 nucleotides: TGCGCCAGCAGCTTGGAAGGTGGCAGCAATCAGCCCCAGCATTTT.

CDR3 coding DNA: TGTGCCAGCAGCTTTCCTGGAAACACCATATATTTT. It codes for CASSFPGNTIYF. This chain uses TRBV7-8 with TRBJ1-3; D call uncertain. CDR3 size: 12 residues. Germline CDR1 SGHVS, CDR2 FQNEAQ. Trimming cost V 3 bases and J 2 bases, with 2 bases left between them. Filled out from reference TRBV7-8 and TRBJ1-3, the complete variable domain reads GAGVSQSPRYKVAKRGQDVALRCDPISGHVSLFWYQQALGQGPEFLTYFQNEAQLDKSGLPSDRFFAERPEGSVSTLKIQRTQQEDSAVYLCASSFPGNTIYFGEGSWLTVV.

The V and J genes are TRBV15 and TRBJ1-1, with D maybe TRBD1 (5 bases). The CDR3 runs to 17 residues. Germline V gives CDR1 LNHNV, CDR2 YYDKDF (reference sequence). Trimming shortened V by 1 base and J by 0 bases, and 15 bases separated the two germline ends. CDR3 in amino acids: CATSRVSGLRMNTEAFF. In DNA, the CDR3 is TGTGCCACCAGCAGAGTATCAGGGTTGAGGATGAACACTGAAGCTTTCTTT.

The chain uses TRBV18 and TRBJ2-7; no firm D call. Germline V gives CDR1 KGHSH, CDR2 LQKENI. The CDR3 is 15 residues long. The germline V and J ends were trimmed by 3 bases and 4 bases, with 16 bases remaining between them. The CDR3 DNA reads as TGTGCCAGCTCACCGACCGACGGCCCGGTATACGAGCAGTACTTC. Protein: CASSPTDGPVYEQYF.

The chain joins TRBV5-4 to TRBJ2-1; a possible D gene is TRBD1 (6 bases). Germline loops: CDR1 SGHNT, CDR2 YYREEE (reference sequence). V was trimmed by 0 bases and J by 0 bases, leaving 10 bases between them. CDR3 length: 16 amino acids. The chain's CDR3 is CASSLGGPYSYNEQFF. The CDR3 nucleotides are TGTGCCAGCAGCTTGGGGGGGCCATACTCCTACAATGAGCAGTTCTTC.

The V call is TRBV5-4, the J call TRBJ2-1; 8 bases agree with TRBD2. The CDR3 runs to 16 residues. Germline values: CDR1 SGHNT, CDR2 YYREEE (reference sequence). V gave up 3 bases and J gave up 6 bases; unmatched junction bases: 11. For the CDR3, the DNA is TGTGCCAGCAGCTATTCGGGACTAGTAAGGGGCAATGAGCAGTTCTTC. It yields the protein CASSYSGLVRGNEQFF. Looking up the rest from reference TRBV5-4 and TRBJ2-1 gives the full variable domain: ETGVTQSPTHLIKTRGQQVTLRCSSQSGHNTVSWYQQALGQGPQFIFQYYREEENGRGNFPPRFSGLQFPNYSSELNVNALELDDSALYLCASSYSGLVRGNEQFFGPGTRLTVL.

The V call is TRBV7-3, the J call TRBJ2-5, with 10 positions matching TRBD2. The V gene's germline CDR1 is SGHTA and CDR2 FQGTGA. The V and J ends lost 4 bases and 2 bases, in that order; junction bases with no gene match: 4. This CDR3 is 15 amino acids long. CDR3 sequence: CASSYTSGAQETQYF. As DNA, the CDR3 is TGTGCCAGCAGCTACACTAGCGGGGCTCAAGAGACCCAGTACTTC. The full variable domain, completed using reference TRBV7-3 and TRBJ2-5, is GAGVSQTPSNKVTEKGKYVELRCDPISGHTALYWYRQSLGQGPEFLIYFQGTGAADDSGLPNDRFFAVRPEGSVSTLKIQRTERGDSAVYLCASSYTSGAQETQYFGPGTRLLVL.

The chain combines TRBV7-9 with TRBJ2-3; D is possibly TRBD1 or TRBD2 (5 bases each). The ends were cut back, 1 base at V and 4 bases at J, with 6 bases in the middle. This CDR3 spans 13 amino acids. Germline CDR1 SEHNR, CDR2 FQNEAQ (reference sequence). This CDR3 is CASSLGGADTQYF. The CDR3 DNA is TGTGCCAGCAGCTTAGGAGGGGCAGATACGCAGTATTTT.

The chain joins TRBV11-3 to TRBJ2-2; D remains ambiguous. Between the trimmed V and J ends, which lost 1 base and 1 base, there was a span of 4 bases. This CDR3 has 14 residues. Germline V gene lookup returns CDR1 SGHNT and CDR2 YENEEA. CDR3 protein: CASSLARNTGELFF. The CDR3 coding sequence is TGTGCCAGCAGCTTAGCCCGGAACACCGGGGAGCTGTTTTTT. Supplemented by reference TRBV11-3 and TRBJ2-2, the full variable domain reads EAGVVQSPRYKIIEKKQPVAFWCNPISGHNTLYWYLQNLGQGPELLIRYENEEAVDDSQLPKDRFSAERLKGVDSTLKIQPAELGDSAVYLCASSLARNTGELFFGEGSRLTVL.

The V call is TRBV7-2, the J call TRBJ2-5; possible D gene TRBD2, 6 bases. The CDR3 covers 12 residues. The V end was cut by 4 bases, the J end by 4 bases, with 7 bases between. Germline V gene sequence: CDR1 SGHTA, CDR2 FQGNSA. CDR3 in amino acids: CASSSEGETQYF. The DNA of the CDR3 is TGTGCCAGCAGCTCGGAGGGAGAGACCCAGTACTTC.

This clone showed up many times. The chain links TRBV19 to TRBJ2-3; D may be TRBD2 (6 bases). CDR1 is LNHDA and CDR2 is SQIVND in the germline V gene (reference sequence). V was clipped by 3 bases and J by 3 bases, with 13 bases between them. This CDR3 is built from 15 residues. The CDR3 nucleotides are TGTGCCAGTAGTATGAAGCGTGGGACTACAGATACGCAGTATTTT. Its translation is CASSMKRGTTDTQYF.

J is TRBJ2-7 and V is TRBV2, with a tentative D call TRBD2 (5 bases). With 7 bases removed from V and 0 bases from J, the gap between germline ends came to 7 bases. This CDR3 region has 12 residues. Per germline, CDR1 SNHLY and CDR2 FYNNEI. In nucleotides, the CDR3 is TGTGCCAGCAATCGGGGCTCCTACGAGCAGTACTTC. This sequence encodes CASNRGSYEQYF.

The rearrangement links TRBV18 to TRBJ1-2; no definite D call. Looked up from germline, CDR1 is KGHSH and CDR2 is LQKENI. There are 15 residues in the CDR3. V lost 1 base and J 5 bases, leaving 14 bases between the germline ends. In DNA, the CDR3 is TGTGCCAGCTCACCACGCCAAACCGGGGAATATGGCTACACCTTC. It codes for CASSPRQTGEYGYTF.

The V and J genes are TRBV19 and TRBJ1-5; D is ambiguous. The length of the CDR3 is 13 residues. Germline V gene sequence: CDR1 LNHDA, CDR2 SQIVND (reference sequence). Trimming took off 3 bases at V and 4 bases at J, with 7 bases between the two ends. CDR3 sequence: CASSITGNQPQHF. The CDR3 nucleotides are TGTGCCAGTAGTATCACGGGGAATCAGCCCCAGCATTTT.

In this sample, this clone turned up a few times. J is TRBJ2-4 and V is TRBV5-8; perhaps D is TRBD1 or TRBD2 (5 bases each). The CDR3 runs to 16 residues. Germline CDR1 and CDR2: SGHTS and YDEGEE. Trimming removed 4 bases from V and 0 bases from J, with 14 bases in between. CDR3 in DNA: TGTGCCAGCAGCCCGGGACGTTTGCTAGCCAAAAACATTCAGTACTTC. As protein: CASSPGRLLAKNIQYF.

The CDR3 region has the DNA TGTGCCATCGGAGGGACAGTTTTAGATACGCAGTATTTT. This gives the protein CAIGGTVLDTQYF. The chain recombines TRBV10-3 with TRBJ2-3; maybe TRBD1 (7 bases). There are 13 residues in the CDR3. V lost 8 bases to trimming and J lost 5 bases, with 14 bases between them. Per germline, CDR1 ENHRY and CDR2 SYGVKD.

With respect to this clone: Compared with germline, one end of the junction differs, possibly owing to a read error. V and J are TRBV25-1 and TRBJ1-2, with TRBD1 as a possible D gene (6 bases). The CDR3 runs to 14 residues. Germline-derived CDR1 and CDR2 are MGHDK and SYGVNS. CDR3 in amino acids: CASSGRQVVYGHTF. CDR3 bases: TGTGCCAGCAGTGGACGACAGGTAGTTTATGGCCACACCTTC.

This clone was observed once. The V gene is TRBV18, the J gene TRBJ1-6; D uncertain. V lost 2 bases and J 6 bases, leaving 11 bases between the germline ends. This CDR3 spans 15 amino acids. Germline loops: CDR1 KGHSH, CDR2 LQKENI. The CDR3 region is CASSPGLIPNSPLHF. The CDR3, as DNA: TGTGCCAGCTCACCAGGACTTATCCCTAATTCACCCCTCCACTTT. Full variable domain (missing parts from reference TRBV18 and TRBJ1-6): NAGVMQNPRHLVRRRGQEARLRCSPMKGHSHVYWYRQLPEEGLKFMVYLQKENIIDESGMPKERFSAEFPKEGPSILRIQQVVRGDSAAYFCASSPGLIPNSPLHFGNGTRLTVT.

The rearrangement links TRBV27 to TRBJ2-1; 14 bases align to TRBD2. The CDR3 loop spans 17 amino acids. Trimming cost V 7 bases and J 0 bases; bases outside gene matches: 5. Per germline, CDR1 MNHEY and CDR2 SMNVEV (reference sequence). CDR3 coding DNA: TGTGCCAGCAAGACTAGCGGGGGGGCGAGCTCCTACAATGAGCAGTTCTTC. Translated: CASKTSGGASSYNEQFF.

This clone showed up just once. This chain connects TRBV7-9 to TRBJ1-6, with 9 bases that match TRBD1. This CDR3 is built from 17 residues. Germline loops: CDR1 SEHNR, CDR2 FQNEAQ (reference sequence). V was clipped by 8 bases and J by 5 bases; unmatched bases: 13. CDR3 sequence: CASQGTPGQGNNSPLHF. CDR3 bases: TGTGCCAGCCAGGGGACCCCCGGACAGGGGAATAATTCACCCCTCCACTTT.

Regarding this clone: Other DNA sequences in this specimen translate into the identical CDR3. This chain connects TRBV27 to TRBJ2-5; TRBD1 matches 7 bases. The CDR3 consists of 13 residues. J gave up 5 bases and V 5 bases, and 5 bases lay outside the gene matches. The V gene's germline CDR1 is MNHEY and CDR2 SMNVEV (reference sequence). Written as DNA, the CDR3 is TGTGCCAGCAGTCCTGCAGGGGGTGAGACCCAGTACTTC. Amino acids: CASSPAGGETQYF.

CDR3 protein: CASSQGLGRNTEAFF. CDR3 DNA: TGTGCCAGCAGCCAAGGTCTGGGACGGAACACTGAAGCTTTCTTT. The rearrangement links TRBV14 to TRBJ1-1, with D possibly matching TRBD1 (5 bases). Trimming took 1 base from V and 1 from J, leaving 10 bases between them. Germline CDR1 SGHDN, CDR2 FVKESK. The CDR3 extends over 15 amino acids.

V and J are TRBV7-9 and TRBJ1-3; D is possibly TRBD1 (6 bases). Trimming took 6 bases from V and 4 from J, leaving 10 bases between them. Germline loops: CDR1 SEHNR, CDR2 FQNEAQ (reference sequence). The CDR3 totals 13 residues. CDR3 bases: TGTGCCAGCAGATACAGGGAAGGAAACACCATATATTTT. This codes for CASRYREGNTIYF.

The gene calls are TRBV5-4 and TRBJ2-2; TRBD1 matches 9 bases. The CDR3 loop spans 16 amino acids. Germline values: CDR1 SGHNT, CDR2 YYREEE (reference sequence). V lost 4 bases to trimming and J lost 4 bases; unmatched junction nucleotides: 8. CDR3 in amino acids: CASSGRTGVFTGELFF. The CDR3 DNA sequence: TGTGCCAGCAGCGGAAGGACAGGGGTCTTCACCGGGGAGCTGTTTTTT.

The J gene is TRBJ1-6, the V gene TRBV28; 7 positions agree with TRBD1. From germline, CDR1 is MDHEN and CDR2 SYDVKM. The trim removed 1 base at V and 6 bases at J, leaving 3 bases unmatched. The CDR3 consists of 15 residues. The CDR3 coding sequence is TGTGCCAGCAGTTTATCGACAGGGTTTAATTCACCCCTCCACTTT. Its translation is CASSLSTGFNSPLHF.

The CDR3 nucleotides are TGTGCCAGCAGTTTAGACCTAAACTACGAGCAGTACTTC. Translating it yields CASSLDLNYEQYF. This rearrangement joins TRBV28 to TRBJ2-7, with D hard to call. The CDR3 spans 13 residues. Germline V CDR1 and CDR2: MDHEN, SYDVKM. V shed 2 bases and J shed 3 bases, with 8 bases lying between them.

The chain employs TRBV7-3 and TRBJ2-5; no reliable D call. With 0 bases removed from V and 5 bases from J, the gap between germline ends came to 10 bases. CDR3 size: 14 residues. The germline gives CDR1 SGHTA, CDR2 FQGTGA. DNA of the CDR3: TGTGCCAGCAGCTTAACAAGCGCGGCGGAGACCCAGTACTTC. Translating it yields CASSLTSAAETQYF.

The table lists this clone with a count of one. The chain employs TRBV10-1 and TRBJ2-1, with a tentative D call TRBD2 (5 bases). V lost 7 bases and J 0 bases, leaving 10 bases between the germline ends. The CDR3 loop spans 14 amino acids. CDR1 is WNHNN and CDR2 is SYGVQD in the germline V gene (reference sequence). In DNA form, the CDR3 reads TGCGCCAGCACGGGGAACCCCTCCTACAATGAGCAGTTCTTC. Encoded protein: CASTGNPSYNEQFF.